These 15 T cell receptor beta chains came from one sample sequenced in a study of blood T cell repertoires in COVID-19. Sequencing used immunoSEQ multiplex PCR; TCRdb keeps in-frame clones, though not all of them. The table shows 200,000 to 300,000 clones, with 88% occurring only once. The sample taken for sequencing was PBMCs or T cells enriched from blood (not recorded which). Every receptor here comes from a woman aged 40 to 55 who had been exposed to COVID-19.

Notes on this clone: This sample includes further DNA sequences coding for the same CDR3. The V and J genes are TRBV27 and TRBJ1-6; TRBD1 aligns across 7 bases. V dropped 1 base and J dropped 7; count of bases not matched to a gene: 1. Germline lookup yields CDR1 MNHEY and CDR2 SMNVEV (reference sequence). The CDR3 contains 14 residues. CDR3 sequence: CASSLWDRNSPLHF. CDR3 sequence (DNA): TGTGCCAGCAGTTTATGGGACAGAAATTCACCCCTCCACTTT.

The chain carries TRBV7-2 and TRBJ2-3; 9 positions match TRBD2. The CDR3 length is 17 residues. Germline V lookup: CDR1 SGHTA, CDR2 FQGNSA. J gave up 2 bases and V 4 bases, and 10 bases lay outside the gene matches. The CDR3 spells CASSWGSASGATDTQYF. The CDR3 nucleotides are TGTGCCAGCAGCTGGGGGTCCGCTAGCGGGGCCACAGATACGCAGTATTTT. Supplemented by reference TRBV7-2 and TRBJ2-3, the full variable domain reads GAGVSQSPSNKVTEKGKDVELRCDPISGHTALYWYRQSLGQGLEFLIYFQGNSAPDKSGLPSDRFSAERTGGSVSTLTIQRTQQEDSAVYLCASSWGSASGATDTQYFGPGTRLTVL.

V and J are TRBV7-2 and TRBJ1-6; possibly TRBD1 for D (6 bases). Germline CDR1 reads SGHTA; CDR2 reads FQGNSA. The V and J ends lost 8 bases and 7 bases respectively, with 12 bases between them. CDR3 length equals 13 residues. CDR3 in amino acids: CASGWTENSPLHF. CDR3 sequence (DNA): TGTGCCAGCGGCTGGACAGAGAATTCACCCCTCCACTTT.

A single count supports this clone. The V and J genes are TRBV10-3 and TRBJ1-1, with TRBD1 matching over 8 bases. The germline V gene has CDR1 ENHRY and CDR2 SYGVKD. V was pared by 3 bases and J by 5 bases, with 8 bases of the junction left unmatched. CDR3 length equals 15 residues. The CDR3 spells CAISDPDRGWTEAFF. The DNA of the CDR3 is TGTGCCATCAGTGACCCCGACAGGGGATGGACTGAAGCTTTCTTT.

The gene calls are TRBV7-2 and TRBJ2-1; D remains ambiguous. V was cut by 5 bases and J by 5 bases, with 10 bases left in between. This CDR3 is 13 amino acids long. The V gene's germline CDR1 is SGHTA and CDR2 FQGNSA. The CDR3 loop is CASSVGSNNEQFF. For the CDR3, the DNA is TGTGCCAGCAGCGTCGGGTCCAACAATGAGCAGTTCTTC.

The chain joins TRBV28 to TRBJ1-2; 8 nucleotides match TRBD1. V trimming: 7 bases; J trimming: 3 bases; junction bases outside the gene matches: 4. The germline V gene has CDR1 MDHEN and CDR2 SYDVKM. CDR3 length: 13 residues. The CDR3 sequence: CASKGQGYYGYTF. The CDR3, as DNA: TGTGCCAGCAAAGGACAGGGCTACTATGGCTACACCTTC.

The count of this clone is one. The genes are TRBV28 and TRBJ1-5; 8 nucleotides line up with TRBD1. Germline-derived CDR1 and CDR2 are MDHEN and SYDVKM. This CDR3 is 17 amino acids long. J was trimmed by 4 bases and V by 6 bases; bases with no gene match: 14. The CDR3 loop reads CASSPPPEQGGNQPQHF. Here the CDR3 DNA reads TGTGCCAGCAGCCCTCCCCCGGAACAGGGGGGGAATCAGCCCCAGCATTTT.

The CDR3 is CASSRQGAFSPLHF. Here the CDR3 DNA reads TGTGCCAGTAGCCGGCAGGGGGCGTTTTCACCCCTCCACTTT. The V call is TRBV19, the J call TRBJ1-6, with 8 bases that match TRBD1. The CDR3 is 14 amino acids. The ends lost 6 bases at V and 9 bases at J; junction bases unmatched: 7. CDR1 and CDR2 from the germline V gene are LNHDA and SQIVND (reference sequence).

The chain is built from TRBV19 and TRBJ2-3; TRBD2 matches 7 bases. The V gene's germline CDR1 is LNHDA and CDR2 SQIVND (reference sequence). V trimming: 0 bases; J trimming: 1 base; junction bases outside the gene matches: 7. The CDR3 contains 17 residues. As DNA, the CDR3 is TGTGCCAGTAGTATAGATCGGACTAGTTCGGGCACAGATACGCAGTATTTT. It translates to CASSIDRTSSGTDTQYF.

The chain recombines TRBV14 with TRBJ1-2, with 8 bases identical to TRBD1. Germline CDR1 is SGHDN and CDR2 is FVKESK. V gave up 4 bases and J gave up 4 bases; unmatched junction bases: 2. The CDR3 loop spans 13 amino acids. This CDR3 reads CASSPGTGYGYTF. DNA of the CDR3: TGTGCCAGCAGCCCTGGGACAGGCTATGGCTACACCTTC.

J is TRBJ1-5 and V is TRBV12-3 or TRBV12-4, with D uncertain. The CDR3 has 13 residues. V gave up 0 bases and J gave up 4 bases, with 4 bases separating them. CDR3 region: CASSLAMNQPQHF. In nucleotides, the CDR3 is TGTGCCAGCAGTTTAGCCATGAATCAGCCCCAGCATTTT.

Regarding this clone: The junction departs from the called germline gene at one end, perhaps through a read error. The chain recombines TRBV5-1 with TRBJ1-2; 12 bases are shared with TRBD1. Germline V gene data show CDR1 as SGHRS and CDR2 as YFSETQ. The CDR3 is 15 residues long. CDR3 bases: TGTGCCAGCGGCGGGGGACAGGGGGCAAACTATGGCTACACCTTC. Its protein is CASGGGQGANYGYTF. The full variable domain, in which reference TRBV5-1 and TRBJ1-2 provide the parts outside the CDR3, is KAGVTQTPRYLIKTRGQQVTLSCSPISGHRSVSWYQQTPGQGLQFLFEYFSETQRNKGNFPGRFSGRQFSNSRSEMNVSTLELGDSALYLCASGGGQGANYGYTFGSGTRLTVV.

This rearrangement joins TRBV29-1 to TRBJ2-1; 10 positions agree with TRBD2. V lost 3 bases, J lost 5 bases, and 4 bases stayed unmatched. The V gene's germline CDR1 is SQVTM and CDR2 ANQGSEA. CDR3 size: 14 residues. Here the CDR3 DNA reads TGCAGCGTTGAGAGTCTAGCGGGAGACAATGAGCAGTTCTTC. Protein: CSVESLAGDNEQFF.

The chain uses TRBV4-1 and TRBJ1-2, with 7 bases identical to TRBD1. Trimming took 5 bases from V and 2 from J; bases not matched to a gene: 14. The length of the CDR3 is 17 residues. Germline CDR1 reads MGHRA; CDR2 reads YSYEKL. CDR3 protein: CASSGRVETGTNYGYTF. The CDR3 bases are TGCGCCAGCAGCGGCAGAGTGGAGACAGGGACCAACTATGGCTACACCTTC.

This clone has ten or more counts. The rearrangement links TRBV7-9 to TRBJ2-3, with a possible D match to TRBD2 (6 bases). V was shortened by 5 bases and J by 1 base, with 19 bases between the two germline ends. Germline CDR1 SEHNR, CDR2 FQNEAQ (reference sequence). The CDR3 consists of 17 residues. The CDR3 loop reads CASSLPAGTGGTDTQYF. For the CDR3, the DNA is TGTGCCAGCAGCCTGCCGGCGGGGACTGGGGGCACAGATACGCAGTATTTT.